Presented here are 32 T cell receptor beta chains from one specimen sequenced in a study of PD-1 blockade in classical Hodgkin lymphoma. Patients all relapsed after autologous stem cell transplantation, and there was variation in brentuximab vedotin exposure. Some clones are missing from TCRdb's copy, which holds only in-frame ones; the method was immunoSEQ multiplex PCR. This sample has roughly 40,000 clones, with about 90% found just once. The sequences come from peripheral blood mononuclear cells (PBMCs), collected at baseline. Receptors originate from a human donor with classical Hodgkin lymphoma.

In nucleotides, the CDR3 is TGTGCCAGCAGCGTTGGTCCAAGGGGAAAAGGCGATATTGAAAAAGATACGCAGTATTTT. Translation gives CASSVGPRGKGDIEKDTQYF. The J gene is TRBJ2-3, the V gene TRBV7-3; perhaps TRBD1 as D (5 bases). Deletions cut 5 bases from V and 5 bases from J, with 32 bases between. This CDR3 contains 20 residues. Germline CDR1 is SGHTA and CDR2 is FQGTGA.

The V call is TRBV18, the J call TRBJ2-7; D call uncertain. This CDR3 contains 13 residues. The germline V gene encodes CDR1 KGHSH and CDR2 LQKENI. V was shortened by 4 bases and J by 3 bases, with 10 bases between the two germline ends. The CDR3 reads CASSHDDLYEQYF. The DNA for the CDR3 is TGTGCCAGCTCACACGACGACCTCTACGAGCAGTACTTC.

This clone is categorized as medium-sized (0.01 to 0.1%). V is TRBV28 and J is TRBJ2-1; no definite D call. The CDR3 contains 14 residues. Trimming took off 6 bases at V and 5 bases at J, with 14 bases between the two ends. Per the germline V gene, CDR1 is MDHEN and CDR2 is SYDVKM. In DNA, the CDR3 is TGTGCCAGCAGCTATATTTGGGATAACAATGAGCAGTTCTTC. Encoded protein: CASSYIWDNNEQFF.

The chain recombines TRBV19 with TRBJ2-2; D remains ambiguous. The germline V gene has CDR1 LNHDA and CDR2 SQIVND (reference sequence). V lost 4 bases and J lost 6, with 9 bases in between. The CDR3 length is 13 residues. The CDR3 protein is CASSTQVAGELFF. CDR3 nucleotide sequence: TGTGCCAGTAGTACCCAGGTAGCCGGGGAGCTGTTTTTT.

Only one count was recorded for this clone. The chain joins TRBV28 to TRBJ1-4; no clear D gene. The V and J ends lost 7 bases and 5 bases respectively, with 14 bases between them. The CDR3 runs to 14 residues. Germline V gives CDR1 MDHEN, CDR2 SYDVKM. The CDR3 DNA is TGTGCCAGCACCTCGGGGTTTCAGAATGAAAAACTGTTTTTT. Residues: CASTSGFQNEKLFF.

This clone was seen more than once but under ten times. The chain carries TRBV5-4 and TRBJ2-7; 12 bases line up with TRBD2. CDR3 length: 15 residues. Germline V lookup: CDR1 SGHNT, CDR2 YYREEE (reference sequence). J was trimmed by 4 bases and V by 3 bases; bases with no gene match: 5. The CDR3 DNA is TGTGCCAGCAGCTCACCCGGGACTAGCGGGTACGAGCAGTACTTC. Amino acid sequence: CASSSPGTSGYEQYF.

V and J are TRBV19 and TRBJ2-7; 8 bases fit TRBD1. Germline V CDR1 and CDR2: LNHDA, SQIVND (reference sequence). After removal of 6 bases from V and 0 bases from J, the junction contained 4 bases not matched to a gene. This CDR3 is 14 amino acids long. The CDR3 region has the DNA TGTGCCAGTAGATTCGACAGGGGCTCCTACGAGCAGTACTTC. Protein: CASRFDRGSYEQYF.

This chain joins TRBV2 and TRBJ2-5; 12 nucleotides match TRBD2. The CDR3 extends over 16 amino acids. The V segment lost 5 bases and the J segment 2 bases; nucleotides outside the gene matches: 6. Germline CDR1 is SNHLY and CDR2 is FYNNEI. The CDR3 region is CASSPRTSGIQETQYF. In nucleotides, the CDR3 is TGTGCCAGCAGTCCTCGGACTAGCGGGATACAAGAGACCCAGTACTTC.

The chain is built from TRBV6-5 and TRBJ1-1; TRBD1 agrees at 9 bases. CDR1 and CDR2 (germline): MNHEY, SVGAGI. The CDR3 length is 15 residues. After removal of 5 bases from V and 6 bases from J, the junction contained 10 bases not matched to a gene. CDR3 bases: TGTGCCAGCAGTCGACCGGGACAGGGAAGGGCTGAAGCTTTCTTT. Translating gives CASSRPGQGRAEAFF.

The rearrangement links TRBV6-6 to TRBJ1-1, with 7 positions matching TRBD1. Germline CDR1 reads MNHNY; CDR2 reads SVGAGI (reference sequence). This CDR3 is 15 amino acids long. Germline trimming cut 3 bases from V and 10 bases from J; bases unmatched to any gene: 14. CDR3 DNA: TGTGCCAGCAGTTATTCTGAGACGACAGGGTCCAGAGCTTTCTTT. It specifies CASSYSETTGSRAFF.

The count of this clone is one. The chain couples TRBV10-3 to TRBJ2-3; D gene unclear. The CDR3 sequence is 11 residues long. V dropped 10 bases and J dropped 3 bases, with 8 bases sitting between them. Germline loops: CDR1 ENHRY, CDR2 SYGVKD. The DNA for the CDR3 is TGTGCCACCCGGAGAACAGATACGCAGTATTTT. It translates to CATRRTDTQYF.

The rearrangement joins TRBV30 to TRBJ2-3; TRBD2 aligns across 9 bases. CDR3 length: 15 amino acids. CDR1 GTSNPN and CDR2 SVGIG come from the germline V gene (reference sequence). Trimming took 0 bases from V and 1 from J; bases not matched to a gene: 2. The CDR3, as DNA: TGTGCCTGGAGTGTACGACTAGCGGGCACAGATACGCAGTATTTT. Translated, it gives CAWSVRLAGTDTQYF.

The chain uses TRBV2 and TRBJ1-2; tentative D call: TRBD1 (5 bases). Trimming took 4 bases from V and 13 from J, leaving 16 bases between them. The CDR3 runs to 12 residues. Germline values: CDR1 SNHLY, CDR2 FYNNEI. CDR3 protein: CASSGRTHDSTF. CDR3 nucleotides: TGTGCCAGCAGTGGGAGGACACACGACTCCACCTTC.

V and J are TRBV28 and TRBJ2-7; possibly TRBD1 for D (6 bases). Trimming cost V 6 bases and J 0 bases, with 15 bases left between them. This CDR3 has 15 amino acids. The germline V gene has CDR1 MDHEN and CDR2 SYDVKM. The CDR3 DNA sequence: TGTGCCAGCAGACCAGGGGCCCATAGCTCCTACGAGCAGTACTTC. Translation: CASRPGAHSSYEQYF.

This chain links TRBV27 with TRBJ2-7, with 12 bases lining up with TRBD2. V lost 3 bases and J lost 4; bases outside the gene matches: 7. Germline-derived CDR1 and CDR2 are MNHEY and SMNVEV (reference sequence). CDR3 length: 16 amino acids. The CDR3 reads CASSFRASGGVYEQYF. CDR3 in DNA: TGTGCCAGCAGTTTTCGGGCTAGCGGGGGGGTGTACGAGCAGTACTTC.

The rearrangement joins TRBV6-5 to TRBJ1-1; unclear D gene. The CDR3 extends over 13 amino acids. V was pared by 6 bases and J by 11 bases, with 19 bases between. CDR1 is MNHEY, CDR2 SVGAGI, per germline. CDR3 DNA sequence: TGTGCCAGCAGCCATAGGTCCGGGAGCTTGGCTTTCTTT. Protein product: CASSHRSGSLAFF.

The chain is built from TRBV7-9 and TRBJ2-1; D may correspond to TRBD1 or TRBD2 (5 bases each). The CDR3 is made up of 15 amino acids. Between the trimmed V and J ends, which lost 3 bases and 5 bases, there was a span of 14 bases. CDR1 SEHNR and CDR2 FQNEAQ come from the germline V gene (reference sequence). The CDR3 sequence: CASSFTSLGDNEQFF. In nucleotides, the CDR3 is TGTGCCAGCAGCTTCACTAGTCTAGGGGACAATGAGCAGTTCTTC.

The chain carries TRBV5-8 and TRBJ1-6, with TRBD1 matching 7 bases. Unmatched junction bases numbered 10, after V lost 2 bases and J lost 8 bases. Per the germline V gene, CDR1 is SGHTS and CDR2 is YDEGEE. CDR3 length equals 16 residues. The CDR3 nucleotides read TGTGCCAGCAGCTTCTTTTCGGGCAGGGGGGATTCACCCCTCCACTTT. Its translation: CASSFFSGRGDSPLHF.

The chain links TRBV10-1 to TRBJ1-3, with unresolved D. The germline CDR1 and CDR2 sequences are WNHNN and SYGVQD (reference sequence). The CDR3 extends over 14 amino acids. V was pared by 8 bases and J by 0 bases, with 11 bases between. For the CDR3, the DNA is TGCGCCAGCTTAGCTAGGGTCTCTGGAAACACCATATATTTT. Translated: CASLARVSGNTIYF.

The chain joins TRBV5-4 to TRBJ2-2; D may be TRBD2 (5 bases). Deletions cut 1 base from V and 6 bases from J, with 16 bases between. The CDR3 extends over 16 amino acids. Germline V gene sequence: CDR1 SGHNT, CDR2 YYREEE (reference sequence). CDR3 in DNA: TGTGCCAGCAGCTTGTTAGTCGGGGTCCTGGCCGGGGAGCTGTTTTTT. Translating gives CASSLLVGVLAGELFF.

This chain uses TRBV7-6 with TRBJ2-3; D not resolved. Looked up from germline, CDR1 is SGHVS and CDR2 is FNYEAQ. The length of the CDR3 is 15 residues. The germline V and J ends were trimmed by 0 bases and 5 bases, with 12 bases remaining between them. The CDR3 reads CASSLARPMRDTQYF. The CDR3, as DNA: TGTGCCAGCAGCTTAGCGCGCCCGATGAGAGATACGCAGTATTTT.

The rearrangement joins TRBV9 to TRBJ2-3, with D possibly matching TRBD2 (5 bases). Germline-derived CDR1 and CDR2 are SGDLS and YYNGEE. The CDR3 runs to 15 residues. Trimming took 0 bases from V and 4 from J, leaving 12 bases between them. Here the CDR3 DNA reads TGTGCCAGCAGCGTAGTTGGGGAGAGGGCAGATACGCAGTATTTT. Protein: CASSVVGERADTQYF.

The CDR3 DNA sequence: TGTGCCAGCAGACCCCAGGGGGCGGGGACCGGGGAGCTGTTTTTT. This translates into CASRPQGAGTGELFF. The chain joins TRBV28 to TRBJ2-2; TRBD1 matches at 8 bases. CDR1 is MDHEN and CDR2 is SYDVKM in the germline V gene. The trim removed 6 bases at V and 5 bases at J, leaving 8 bases unmatched. This CDR3 is 15 amino acids long.

V gene TRBV18 combines with J gene TRBJ1-6; 11 bases are shared with TRBD1. Germline V gene data show CDR1 as KGHSH and CDR2 as LQKENI. The junction had 9 bases not matched to a gene; V was cut back by 3 bases and J by 8 bases. The CDR3 covers 17 residues. This CDR3 reads CASSPTLGQGVHSPLHF. Here the CDR3 DNA reads TGTGCCAGCTCACCCACCCTGGGACAGGGGGTTCATTCACCCCTCCACTTT.

DNA of the CDR3: TGTGCCAGCAGCGTAGGGCCTAATGAAAAACTGTTTTTT. Translation gives CASSVGPNEKLFF. The rearrangement links TRBV9 to TRBJ1-4; D not certain. V was trimmed by 0 bases and J by 3 bases, leaving 3 bases between them. The CDR3 runs 13 residues. The germline V gene encodes CDR1 SGDLS and CDR2 YYNGEE.

This chain connects TRBV10-3 to TRBJ2-3, with 14 bases fitting TRBD2. The trim removed 7 bases at V and 7 bases at J, leaving 10 bases unmatched. There are 16 residues in the CDR3. The germline CDR1 and CDR2 sequences are ENHRY and SYGVKD. Here the CDR3 reads CAITEVWTSGRNTQYF. The CDR3 DNA sequence: TGTGCCATCACCGAGGTCTGGACTAGCGGGAGGAATACGCAGTATTTT.

The chain recombines TRBV6-6 with TRBJ2-5; D gene ambiguous. Germline V lookup: CDR1 MNHNY, CDR2 SVGAGI (reference sequence). The ends were cut back, 2 bases at V and 5 bases at J, with 12 bases in the middle. The CDR3 runs to 14 residues. The CDR3 is CASSYLDPWETQYF. The CDR3 region has the DNA TGTGCCAGCAGTTACCTAGACCCGTGGGAGACCCAGTACTTC.

This rearrangement joins TRBV29-1 to TRBJ1-3; no firm D call. This CDR3 spans 15 amino acids. Deletions cut 3 bases from V and 0 bases from J, with 12 bases between. Germline V lookup: CDR1 SQVTM, CDR2 ANQGSEA. The CDR3, as DNA: TGCAGCGTTGAGAGGCAGCACTACTCTGGAAACACCATATATTTT. This translates into CSVERQHYSGNTIYF. Full variable domain (missing parts from reference TRBV29-1 and TRBJ1-3): SAVISQKPSRDICQRGTSLTIQCQVDSQVTMMFWYRQQPGQSLTLIATANQGSEATYESGFVIDKFPISRPNLTFSTLTVSNMSPEDSSIYLCSVERQHYSGNTIYFGEGSWLTVV.

The genes are TRBV10-3 and TRBJ1-1; D is unclear. V was shortened by 2 bases and J by 11 bases, with 9 bases between the two germline ends. In germline, CDR1 is ENHRY, CDR2 SYGVKD. CDR3 length: 11 residues. The CDR3 bases are TGTGCCATCAGTGAGCCACCTAAGGCTTTCTTT. This gives the protein CAISEPPKAFF.

This chain uses TRBV18 with TRBJ2-3; D is possibly TRBD2 (6 bases). The CDR3 contains 14 residues. CDR1 and CDR2 from the germline V gene are KGHSH and LQKENI. Trimming left V 3 bases short and J 2 bases short, with 9 bases between. The CDR3 DNA reads as TGTGCCAGCTCACCGGGACTTATCACAGATACGCAGTATTTT. Amino acid sequence: CASSPGLITDTQYF.

V gene TRBV7-3 combines with J gene TRBJ2-2; a possible D gene is TRBD1 (5 bases). Between the trimmed V and J ends, which lost 3 bases and 4 bases, there was a span of 9 bases. The CDR3 is 14 amino acids. Germline V CDR1 and CDR2: SGHTA, FQGTGA. DNA of the CDR3: TGTGCCAGCAGCTTGGGGCACCCCACCGGGGAGCTGTTTTTT. Translation gives CASSLGHPTGELFF.

V gene TRBV11-2 combines with J gene TRBJ2-4, with a tentative D call TRBD1 (6 bases). The ends were cut back, 2 bases at V and 0 bases at J, with 14 bases in the middle. CDR1 SGHAT and CDR2 FQNNGV come from the germline V gene. This CDR3 comprises 17 residues. As DNA, the CDR3 is TGTGCCAGCAGCTTATTAGGGGGATTGCTAGCCAAAAACATTCAGTACTTC. Encoded protein: CASSLLGGLLAKNIQYF.